The table lists the clone carrying this T cell receptor beta chain with a few counts. What it binds is unknown. The data are from a study of CD8 T cells in ankylosing spondylitis. Study-wide results and limits: Disease-linked clones proved CD8+ and comparatively uncommon in peripheral blood. Among TCR beta sequences, a motif of fewer than 10 highly homologous variants appeared characteristic of ankylosing spondylitis blood.

V was cut by 6 bases and J by 12 bases, with 23 bases left in between. Germline assignment: CDR1 MNHEY and CDR2 SMNVEV (reference sequence). This CDR3 comprises 15 residues. TCRdb ran MiXCR on the 5' RACE reads and lists one entry per CDR3 protein. This repertoire shows 650,000 to 800,000 distinct CDR3 sequences, over 15% found once; its top ten account for around 19%. The material sequenced was blood, either unsorted or a sorted T cell fraction (not recorded which). The clonotype originates from a male donor with ankylosing spondylitis. J is TRBJ1-4 and V is TRBV27; D possibly corresponds to TRBD1 (5 bases). The CDR3 here is CASSHRPAGTDELFF. The CDR3 coding sequence is TGTGCCAGCAGCCACCGCCCGGCAGGGACGGATGAACTGTTTTTT.